This T cell receptor (beta chain) was sequenced in a study of cytomegalovirus exposure and HLA in healthy donors. As for the study in general: Genotyping of about 400 donors showed that roughly 83% belonged to the Caucasian-associated ancestry cluster. Study-level points and caveats: Researchers catalogued under 200 TCR beta chains as cytomegalovirus-associated.

V dropped 2 bases and J dropped 5; count of bases not matched to a gene: 7. This CDR3 has 17 amino acids. CDR1 and CDR2 (germline): MNHNS, SASEGT. For this clone: Its antigen is unidentified.

Researchers ran the PCR with 60 Vbeta and 13 Jbeta primers. The protocol was immunoSEQ multiplex PCR, while the TCRdb copy is restricted to in-frame clones and leaves out a portion. The sample's table shows approximately 58,000 clones. This clonotype was sampled from a woman under 30 in good health and CMV-seronegative. The specimen was PBMCs. The chain combines TRBV6-1 with TRBJ2-5; TRBD2 matches 14 bases. CDR3 region: CASSEQTSGGAGETQYF. CDR3 coding DNA: TGTGCCAGCAGTGAACAGACTAGCGGGGGGGCCGGGGAGACCCAGTACTTC.